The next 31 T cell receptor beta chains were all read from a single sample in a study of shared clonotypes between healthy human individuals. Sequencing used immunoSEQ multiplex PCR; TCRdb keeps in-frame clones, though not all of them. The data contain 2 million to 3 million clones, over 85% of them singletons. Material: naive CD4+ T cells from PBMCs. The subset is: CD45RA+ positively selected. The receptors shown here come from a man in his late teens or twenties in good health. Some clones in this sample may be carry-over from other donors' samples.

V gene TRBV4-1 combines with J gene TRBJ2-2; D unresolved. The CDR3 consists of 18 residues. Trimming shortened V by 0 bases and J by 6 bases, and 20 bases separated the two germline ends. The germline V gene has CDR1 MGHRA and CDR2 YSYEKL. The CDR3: CASSQEPVVLMNAGELFF. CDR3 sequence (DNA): TGCGCCAGCAGCCAAGAGCCAGTCGTTTTGATGAATGCCGGGGAGCTGTTTTTT.

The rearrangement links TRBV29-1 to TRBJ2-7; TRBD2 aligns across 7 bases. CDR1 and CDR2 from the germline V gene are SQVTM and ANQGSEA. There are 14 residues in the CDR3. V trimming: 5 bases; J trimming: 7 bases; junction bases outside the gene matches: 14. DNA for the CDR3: TGCAGCGTTCCAGCGGGACGCCGGACGTGGGAGCAGTACTTC. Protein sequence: CSVPAGRRTWEQYF.

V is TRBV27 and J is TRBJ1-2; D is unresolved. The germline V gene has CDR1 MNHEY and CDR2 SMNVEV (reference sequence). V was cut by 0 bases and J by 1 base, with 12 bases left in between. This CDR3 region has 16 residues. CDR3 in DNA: TGTGCCAGCAGTTTATCCCCGGCACCTTATAACTATGGCTACACCTTC. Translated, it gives CASSLSPAPYNYGYTF.

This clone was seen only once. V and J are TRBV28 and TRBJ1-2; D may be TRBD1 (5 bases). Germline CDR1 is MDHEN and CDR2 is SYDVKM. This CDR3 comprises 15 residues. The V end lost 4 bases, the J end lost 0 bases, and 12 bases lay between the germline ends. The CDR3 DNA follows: TGTGCCAGCAGTTCCCGGGACGGAGCTAACTATGGCTACACCTTC. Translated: CASSSRDGANYGYTF.

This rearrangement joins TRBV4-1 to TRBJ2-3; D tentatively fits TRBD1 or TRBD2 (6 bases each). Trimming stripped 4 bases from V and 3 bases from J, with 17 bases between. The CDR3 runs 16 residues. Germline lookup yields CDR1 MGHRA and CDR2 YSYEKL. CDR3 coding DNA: TGCGCCAGCAGCCCGGGGGCCGGGTCGTCGACAGATACGCAGTATTTT. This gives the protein CASSPGAGSSTDTQYF.

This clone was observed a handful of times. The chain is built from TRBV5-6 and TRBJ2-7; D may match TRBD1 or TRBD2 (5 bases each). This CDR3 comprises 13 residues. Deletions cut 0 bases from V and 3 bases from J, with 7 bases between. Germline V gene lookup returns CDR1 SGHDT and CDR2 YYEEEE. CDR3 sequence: CASSLGDVYEQYF. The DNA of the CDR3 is TGTGCCAGCAGCTTGGGGGACGTCTACGAGCAGTACTTC.

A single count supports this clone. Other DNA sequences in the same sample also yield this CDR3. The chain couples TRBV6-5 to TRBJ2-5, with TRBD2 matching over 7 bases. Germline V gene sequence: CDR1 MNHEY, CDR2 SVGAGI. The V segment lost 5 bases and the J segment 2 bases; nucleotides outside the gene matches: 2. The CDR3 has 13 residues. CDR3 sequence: CASSPGLQETQYF. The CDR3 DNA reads TGTGCCAGCAGTCCGGGACTACAAGAGACCCAGTACTTC.

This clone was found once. The chain's CDR3 is CASSFFSGPDTEAFF. DNA of the CDR3: TGCGCCAGCAGCTTCTTTTCCGGACCCGACACTGAAGCTTTCTTT. The rearrangement joins TRBV5-1 to TRBJ1-1; D not resolved. V was cut by 2 bases and J by 3 bases, with 14 bases left in between. This CDR3 region has 15 residues. Germline values: CDR1 SGHRS, CDR2 YFSETQ.

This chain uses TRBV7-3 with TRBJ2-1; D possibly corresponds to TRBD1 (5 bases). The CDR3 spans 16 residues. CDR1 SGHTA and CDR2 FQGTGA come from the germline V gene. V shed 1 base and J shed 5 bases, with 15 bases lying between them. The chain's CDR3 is CASSLNSWQGNNEQFF. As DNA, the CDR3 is TGTGCCAGCAGCTTAAATAGCTGGCAGGGAAACAATGAGCAGTTCTTC.

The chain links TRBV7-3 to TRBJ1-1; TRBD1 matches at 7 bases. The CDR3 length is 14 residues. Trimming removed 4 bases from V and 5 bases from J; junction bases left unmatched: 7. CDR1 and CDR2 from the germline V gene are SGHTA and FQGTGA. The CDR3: CASSSTTGETEAFF. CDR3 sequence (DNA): TGTGCCAGCAGCTCGACTACAGGGGAAACTGAAGCTTTCTTT.

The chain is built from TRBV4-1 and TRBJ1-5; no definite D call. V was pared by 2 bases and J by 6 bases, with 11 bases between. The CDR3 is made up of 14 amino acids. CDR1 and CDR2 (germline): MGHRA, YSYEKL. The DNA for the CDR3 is TGCGCCAGCAGCCAACTGGCCCTTTCTCAGCCCCAGCATTTT. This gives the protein CASSQLALSQPQHF.

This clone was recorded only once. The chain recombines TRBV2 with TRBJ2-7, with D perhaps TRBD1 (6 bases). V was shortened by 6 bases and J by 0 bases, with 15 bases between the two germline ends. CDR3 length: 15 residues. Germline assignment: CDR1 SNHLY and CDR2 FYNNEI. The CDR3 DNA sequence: TGTGCCAGCAGAGGGCGCGCAGGGGCCTCCTACGAGCAGTACTTC. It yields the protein CASRGRAGASYEQYF.

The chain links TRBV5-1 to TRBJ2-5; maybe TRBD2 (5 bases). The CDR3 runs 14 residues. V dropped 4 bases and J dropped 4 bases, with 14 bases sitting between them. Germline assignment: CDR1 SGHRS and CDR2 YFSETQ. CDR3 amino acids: CASSPDSGGETQYF. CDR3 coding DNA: TGCGCCAGCAGCCCGGACTCTGGTGGAGAGACCCAGTACTTC. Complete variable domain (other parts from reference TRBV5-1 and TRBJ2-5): KAGVTQTPRYLIKTRGQQVTLSCSPISGHRSVSWYQQTPGQGLQFLFEYFSETQRNKGNFPGRFSGRQFSNSRSEMNVSTLELGDSALYLCASSPDSGGETQYFGPGTRLLVL.

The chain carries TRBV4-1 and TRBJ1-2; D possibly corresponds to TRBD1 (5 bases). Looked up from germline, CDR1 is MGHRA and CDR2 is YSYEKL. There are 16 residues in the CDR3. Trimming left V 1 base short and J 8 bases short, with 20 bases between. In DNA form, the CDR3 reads TGCGCCAGCAGCCAAGTTGAGACAGCGCCTGAATGGGGCTACACCTTC. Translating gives CASSQVETAPEWGYTF.

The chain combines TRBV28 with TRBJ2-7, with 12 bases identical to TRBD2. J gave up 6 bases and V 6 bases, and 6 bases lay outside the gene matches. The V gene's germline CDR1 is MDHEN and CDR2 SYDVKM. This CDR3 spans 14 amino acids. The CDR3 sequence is CASRTSGSLPEQYF. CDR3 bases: TGTGCCAGCAGGACTAGCGGGAGTCTTCCCGAGCAGTACTTC.

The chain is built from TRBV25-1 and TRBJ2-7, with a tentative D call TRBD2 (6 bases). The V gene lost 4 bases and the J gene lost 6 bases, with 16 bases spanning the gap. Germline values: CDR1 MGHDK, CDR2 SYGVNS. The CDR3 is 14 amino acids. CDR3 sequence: CASSGPGSLLEQYF. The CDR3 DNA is TGTGCCAGCAGTGGGCCCGGGAGCCTGCTCGAGCAGTACTTC.

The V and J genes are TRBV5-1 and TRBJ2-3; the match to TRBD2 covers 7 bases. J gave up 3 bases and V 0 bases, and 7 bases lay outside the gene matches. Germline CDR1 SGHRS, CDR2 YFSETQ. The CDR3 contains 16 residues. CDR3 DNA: TGCGCCAGCAGCTTGGCCGGGGCGGGAGTAACAGATACGCAGTATTTT. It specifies CASSLAGAGVTDTQYF. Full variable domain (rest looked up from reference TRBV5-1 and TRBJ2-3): KAGVTQTPRYLIKTRGQQVTLSCSPISGHRSVSWYQQTPGQGLQFLFEYFSETQRNKGNFPGRFSGRQFSNSRSEMNVSTLELGDSALYLCASSLAGAGVTDTQYFGPGTRLTVL.

The CDR3 bases are TGTGCCAGCAGTTCCCTCAGGACTAGCGGGAGAGAGACCCAGTACTTC. As protein: CASSSLRTSGRETQYF. The chain combines TRBV27 with TRBJ2-5; 13 nucleotides line up with TRBD2. Trimming at V came to 4 bases and at J to 4 bases, leaving 6 bases not matched to a gene. Germline CDR1 is MNHEY and CDR2 is SMNVEV (reference sequence). CDR3 length equals 16 residues.

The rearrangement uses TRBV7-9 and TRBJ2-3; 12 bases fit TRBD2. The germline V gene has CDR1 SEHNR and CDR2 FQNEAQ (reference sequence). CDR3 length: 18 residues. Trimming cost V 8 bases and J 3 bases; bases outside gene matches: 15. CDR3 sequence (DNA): TGTGCCAGCGCTTCCCCCCGGGCTAGCGGGAGGGCAACAGATACGCAGTATTTT. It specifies CASASPRASGRATDTQYF.

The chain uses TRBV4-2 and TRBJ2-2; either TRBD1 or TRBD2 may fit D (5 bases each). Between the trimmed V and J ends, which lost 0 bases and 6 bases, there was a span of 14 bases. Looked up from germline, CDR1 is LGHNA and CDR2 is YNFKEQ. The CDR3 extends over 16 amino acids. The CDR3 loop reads CASSQDWGPFAGELFF. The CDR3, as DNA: TGTGCCAGCAGCCAAGATTGGGGACCCTTCGCCGGGGAGCTGTTTTTT.

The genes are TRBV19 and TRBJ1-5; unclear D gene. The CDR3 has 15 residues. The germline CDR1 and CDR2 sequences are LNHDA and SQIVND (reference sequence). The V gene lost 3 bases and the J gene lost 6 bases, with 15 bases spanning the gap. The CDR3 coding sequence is TGTGCCAGTAGTATTTCTTCCGGGAGATCTCAGCCCCAGCATTTT. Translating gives CASSISSGRSQPQHF.

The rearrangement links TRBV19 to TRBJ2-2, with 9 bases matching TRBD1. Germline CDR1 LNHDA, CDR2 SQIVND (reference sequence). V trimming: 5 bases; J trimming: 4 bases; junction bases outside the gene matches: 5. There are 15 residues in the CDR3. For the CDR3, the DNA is TGTGCCAGTAGTCGGACAGGGGCAGGCACCGGGGAGCTGTTTTTT. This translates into CASSRTGAGTGELFF.

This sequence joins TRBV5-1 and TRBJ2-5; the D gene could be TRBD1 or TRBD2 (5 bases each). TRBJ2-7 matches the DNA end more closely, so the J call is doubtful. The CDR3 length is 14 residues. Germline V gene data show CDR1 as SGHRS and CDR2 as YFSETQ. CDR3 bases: TGCGCCAGCAGCCCCCGGGACCACAACTACGAGCAGTACTTC. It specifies CASSPRDHNYEQYF.

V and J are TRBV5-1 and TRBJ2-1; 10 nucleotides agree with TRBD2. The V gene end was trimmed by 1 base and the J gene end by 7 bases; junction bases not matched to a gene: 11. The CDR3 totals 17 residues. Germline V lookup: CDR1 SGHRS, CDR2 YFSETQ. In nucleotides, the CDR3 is TGCGCCAGCAGCTTGTACGCTAGCGGGAGTTTCCGGAATGAGCAGTTCTTC. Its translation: CASSLYASGSFRNEQFF.

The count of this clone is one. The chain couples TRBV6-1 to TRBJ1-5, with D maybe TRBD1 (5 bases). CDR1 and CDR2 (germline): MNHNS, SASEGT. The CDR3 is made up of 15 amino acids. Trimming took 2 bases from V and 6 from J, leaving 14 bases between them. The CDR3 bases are TGTGCCAGCAGTGAAAGACCAGGGCCCGGTCAGCCCCAGCATTTT. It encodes CASSERPGPGQPQHF.

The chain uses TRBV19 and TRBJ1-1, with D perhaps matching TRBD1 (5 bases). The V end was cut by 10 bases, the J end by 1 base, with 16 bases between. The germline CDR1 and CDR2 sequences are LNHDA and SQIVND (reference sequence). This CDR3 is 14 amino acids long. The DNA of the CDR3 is TGTGCCACCCGGGACGGCCCGGCGAACACTGAAGCTTTCTTT. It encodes CATRDGPANTEAFF.

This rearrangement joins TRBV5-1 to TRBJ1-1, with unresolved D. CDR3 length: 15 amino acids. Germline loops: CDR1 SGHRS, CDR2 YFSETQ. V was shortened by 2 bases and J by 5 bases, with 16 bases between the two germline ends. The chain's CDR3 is CASSFGIGGRTEAFF. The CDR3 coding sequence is TGCGCCAGCAGCTTCGGAATCGGTGGTCGAACTGAAGCTTTCTTT.

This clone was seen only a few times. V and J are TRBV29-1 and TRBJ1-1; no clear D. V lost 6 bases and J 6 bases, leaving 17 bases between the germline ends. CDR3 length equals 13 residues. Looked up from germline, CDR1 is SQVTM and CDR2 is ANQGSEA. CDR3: CSVALISFAEAFF. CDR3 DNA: TGCAGCGTGGCCCTAATTAGTTTTGCTGAAGCTTTCTTT.

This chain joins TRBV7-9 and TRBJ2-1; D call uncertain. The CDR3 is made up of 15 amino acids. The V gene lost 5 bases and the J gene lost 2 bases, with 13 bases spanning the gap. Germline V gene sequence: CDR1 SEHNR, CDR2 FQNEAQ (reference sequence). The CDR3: CASSPIGGAYNEQFF. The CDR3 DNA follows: TGTGCCAGCAGCCCCATCGGCGGCGCCTACAATGAGCAGTTCTTC. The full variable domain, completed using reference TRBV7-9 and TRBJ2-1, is DTGVSQNPRHKITKRGQNVTFRCDPISEHNRLYWYRQTLGQGPEFLTYFQNEAQLEKSRLLSDRFSAERPKGSFSTLEIQRTEQGDSAMYLCASSPIGGAYNEQFFGPGTRLTVL.

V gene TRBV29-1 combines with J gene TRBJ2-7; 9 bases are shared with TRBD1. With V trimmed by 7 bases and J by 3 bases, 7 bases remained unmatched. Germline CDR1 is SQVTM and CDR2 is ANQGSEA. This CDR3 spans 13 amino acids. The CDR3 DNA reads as TGCAGCGCGTCTCCGGGACAGGGCTACGAGCAGTACTTC. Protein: CSASPGQGYEQYF.

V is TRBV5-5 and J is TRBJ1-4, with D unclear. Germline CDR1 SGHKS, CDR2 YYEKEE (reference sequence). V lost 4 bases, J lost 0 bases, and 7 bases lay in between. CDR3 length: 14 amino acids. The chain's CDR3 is CASSHTTTNEKLFF. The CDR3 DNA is TGTGCCAGCAGCCACACGACAACTAATGAAAAACTGTTTTTT.